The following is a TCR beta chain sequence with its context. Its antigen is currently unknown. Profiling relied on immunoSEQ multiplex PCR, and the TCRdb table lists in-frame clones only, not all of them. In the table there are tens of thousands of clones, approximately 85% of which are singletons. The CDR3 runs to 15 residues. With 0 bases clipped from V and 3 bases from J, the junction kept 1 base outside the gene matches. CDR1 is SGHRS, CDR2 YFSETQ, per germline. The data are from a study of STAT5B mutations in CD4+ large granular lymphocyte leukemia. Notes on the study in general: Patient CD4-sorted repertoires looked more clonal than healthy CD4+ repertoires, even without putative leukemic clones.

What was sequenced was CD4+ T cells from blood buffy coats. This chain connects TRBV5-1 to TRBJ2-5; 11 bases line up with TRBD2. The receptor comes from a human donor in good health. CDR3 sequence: CASSLGSGREETQYF. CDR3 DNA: TGCGCCAGCAGCTTGGGTAGCGGGAGGGAAGAGACCCAGTACTTC.